This is a list of T cell receptor beta chains from one sample in a study of cytomegalovirus exposure and HLA in healthy donors. Profiled with immunoSEQ multiplex PCR; TCRdb holds only in-frame clones, not every one. The table records 150,000 or so clones, approximately 80% of them present only once. Source material: PBMCs. These receptors were collected from a woman between 50 and 59 years old in good health and CMV-seropositive. CDR3s include the opening cysteine and the closing phenylalanine or tryptophan. Size is omitted from some rows. Given values are once, few, many or a class for expanded clones.

abundance,v_gene,CDR3aa
-,TRBV27,CASSLSGGWNQPQHF
-,TRBV14,CASSHRIGQGYSYEQYF
-,TRBV28,CASSFPESNEQFF
-,TRBV21-1,CASSTHTDLGQPFSGANVLTF
few,TRBV5-1,CASSPGSRGDTEAFF
-,TRBV19,CASSDLAVNEQFF
-,TRBV18,CASSPTFAKLEEGYTF
-,TRBV10-3,CAITPGGRAGDTQYF
few,TRBV9,CASSVETGGSGTQYF
-,TRBV5-1,CASSSGDLNSPLHF
-,TRBV5-4,CASSSGTGSSQEKLFF
-,TRBV28,CATTGSGRYNEQFF